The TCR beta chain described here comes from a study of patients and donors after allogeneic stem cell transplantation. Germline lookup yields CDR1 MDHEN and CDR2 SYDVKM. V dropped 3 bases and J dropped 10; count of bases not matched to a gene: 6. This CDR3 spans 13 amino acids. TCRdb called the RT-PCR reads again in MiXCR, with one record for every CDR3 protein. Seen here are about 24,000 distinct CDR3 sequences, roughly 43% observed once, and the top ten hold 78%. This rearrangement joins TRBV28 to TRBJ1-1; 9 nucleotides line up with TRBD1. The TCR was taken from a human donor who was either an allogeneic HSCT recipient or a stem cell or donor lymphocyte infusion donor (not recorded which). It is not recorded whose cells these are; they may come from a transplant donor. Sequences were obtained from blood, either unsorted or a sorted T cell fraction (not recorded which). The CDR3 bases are TGTGCCAGCAGTTTGGGACAGGGATTTTCAGCTTTCTTT. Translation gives CASSLGQGFSAFF. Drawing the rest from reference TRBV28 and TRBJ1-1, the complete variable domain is DVKVTQSSRYLVKRTGEKVFLECVQDMDHENMFWYRQDPGLGLRLIYFSYDVKMKEKGDIPEGYSVSREKKERFSLILESASTNQTSMYLCASSLGQGFSAFFGQGTRLTVV.